The source of this T cell receptor (beta chain) is a study of cytomegalovirus exposure and HLA in healthy donors. Regarding the study as a whole: Being productive about 90% or about 30% of the time was typical of most TCR beta V segments in an earlier analysis.

PCR used 60 Vbeta primers and 13 Jbeta primers. This table comes from immunoSEQ multiplex PCR, and its TCRdb copy is limited to in-frame clones, with some not included. The sample lists 200,000 to 250,000 clones, approximately 80% occurring once. CDR3 length equals 16 residues. The V and J ends lost 6 bases and 0 bases, in that order; junction bases with no gene match: 7. Germline V lookup: CDR1 SNHLY, CDR2 FYNNEI. With respect to this clone: What it binds is not known.

The V gene is TRBV2, the J gene TRBJ2-1; 8 nucleotides line up with TRBD2. Sequencing was performed on PBMCs. The source is a girl between 10 and 17 years old in good health and CMV-seronegative. The CDR3 coding sequence is TGTGCCAGCAGAGTTCGGGGGGGAAGCTCCTACAATGAGCAGTTCTTC. Amino acid sequence: CASRVRGGSSYNEQFF. Using reference TRBV2 and TRBJ2-1 for the parts outside the CDR3, the full variable domain is EPEVTQTPSHQVTQMGQEVILRCVPISNHLYFYWYRQILGQKVEFLVSFYNNEISEKSEIFDDQFSVERPDGSNFTLKIRSTKLEDSAMYFCASRVRGGSSYNEQFFGPGTRLTVL.